This is a list of T cell receptor beta chains from one sample in a study of cytomegalovirus exposure and HLA in healthy donors. The assay was immunoSEQ multiplex PCR, and TCRdb's table has in-frame clones only and misses some. The sample has approximately 140,000 clones, around 72% seen once. The sample comprised PBMCs. These receptors came from a human donor in good health. Both conserved end residues are part of each CDR3. D genes are given only for firm matches. Part of the rows lack a size; the others show once, few, many or a class for expanded clones.

V	size	J	D	CDR3	DNA
TRBV11-2	few	TRBJ2-2	TRBD2	CASSPGLAGTGELFF	TGTGCCAGCAGCCCAGGCCTAGCGGGGACCGGGGAGCTGTTTTTT
TRBV7-9	-	TRBJ1-2	TRBD1	CASSDPGTEVVRGYTF	TGTGCCAGCAGCGATCCAGGGACAGAGGTAGTTCGAGGCTACACCTTC
TRBV5-3	-	TRBJ2-7	-	CARSLRCVLSGRDSYEQYF	TGTGCCAGAAGCTTGCGTTGCGTTCTATCCGGGAGAGACTCCTACGAGCAGTACTTC
TRBV4-1	few	TRBJ2-3	TRBD2	CASSQAPGTITDTQYF	TGCGCCAGCAGCCAAGCTCCGGGGACTATCACAGATACGCAGTATTTT
TRBV5-6	-	TRBJ1-3	-	CASSLVGRGGNTIYF	TGTGCCAGCAGCTTGGTGGGCAGGGGTGGAAACACCATATATTTT
TRBV6-6	few	TRBJ1-3	TRBD1	CASSRQGSGNTIYF	TGTGCCAGCAGTCGACAGGGCTCTGGAAACACCATATATTTT
TRBV6-6	few	TRBJ1-6	-	CASSGQSYNSPLHF	TGTGCCAGCTCCGGACAGTCCTATAATTCACCCCTCCACTTT
TRBV19	-	TRBJ1-1	-	CASSHGAGWGTEAFF	TGTGCCAGTAGTCATGGGGCAGGGTGGGGCACTGAAGCTTTCTTT
TRBV19	few	TRBJ2-7	TRBD1	CASSIKQGDEQYF	TGTGCCAGTAGTATAAAACAGGGGGATGAGCAGTACTTC
TRBV6-6	once	TRBJ2-1	TRBD1	CASSYWGQGNEQFF	TGTGCCAGCAGTTACTGGGGACAGGGAAATGAGCAGTTCTTC
TRBV2	-	TRBJ1-5	-	CASSGARATRQPQHF	TGTGCCAGCAGCGGTGCGCGGGCTACACGACAGCCCCAGCATTTT
TRBV6-1	few	TRBJ1-5	-	CASSEEGGRGFQPQHF	TGTGCCAGCAGTGAAGAGGGAGGGCGCGGATTTCAGCCCCAGCATTTT
TRBV10-3	-	TRBJ1-1	TRBD1	CAISGDREFSGAFF	TGTGCCATCAGTGGGGACAGGGAGTTTTCGGGAGCTTTCTTT
TRBV19	-	TRBJ1-5	-	CASSIDLHQPQHF	TGTGCCAGTAGTATAGATCTCCATCAGCCCCAGCATTTT
TRBV10-3	-	TRBJ1-6	-	CAISEAGNSPLHF	TGTGCCATCAGTGAGGCGGGGAATTCACCCCTCCACTTT
TRBV7-7	-	TRBJ2-2	-	CASIASSGELFF	TGTGCTAGCATCGCTAGTTCCGGGGAGCTGTTTTTT
TRBV9	few	TRBJ2-1	TRBD1	CASSVEGAGYNEQFF	TGTGCCAGCAGCGTAGAGGGGGCAGGTTACAATGAGCAGTTCTTC